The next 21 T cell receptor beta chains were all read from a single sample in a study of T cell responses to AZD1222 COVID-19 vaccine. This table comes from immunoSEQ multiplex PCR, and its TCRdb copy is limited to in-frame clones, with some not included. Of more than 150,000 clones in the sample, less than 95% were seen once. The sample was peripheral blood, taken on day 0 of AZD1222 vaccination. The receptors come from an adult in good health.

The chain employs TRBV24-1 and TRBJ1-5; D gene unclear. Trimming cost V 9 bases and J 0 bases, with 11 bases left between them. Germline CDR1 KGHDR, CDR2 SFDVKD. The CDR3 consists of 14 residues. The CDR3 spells CATSGVGSNQPQHF. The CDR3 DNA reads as TGTGCCACCTCTGGCGTGGGTAGCAATCAGCCCCAGCATTTT.

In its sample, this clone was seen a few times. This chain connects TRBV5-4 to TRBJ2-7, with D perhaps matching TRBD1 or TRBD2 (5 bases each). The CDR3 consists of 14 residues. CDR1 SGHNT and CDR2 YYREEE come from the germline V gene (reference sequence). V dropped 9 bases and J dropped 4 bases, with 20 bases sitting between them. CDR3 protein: CATARDRTFYEQYF. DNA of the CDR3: TGTGCCACCGCCCGGGACCGAACCTTTTACGAGCAGTACTTC.

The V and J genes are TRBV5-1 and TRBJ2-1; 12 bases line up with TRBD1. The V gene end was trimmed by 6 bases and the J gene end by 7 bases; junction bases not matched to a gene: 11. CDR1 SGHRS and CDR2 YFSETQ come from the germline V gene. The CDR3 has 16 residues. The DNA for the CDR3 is TGCGCCAGCACCATCGTGGGACAGGGGGCGAGGAATGAGCAGTTCTTC. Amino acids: CASTIVGQGARNEQFF.

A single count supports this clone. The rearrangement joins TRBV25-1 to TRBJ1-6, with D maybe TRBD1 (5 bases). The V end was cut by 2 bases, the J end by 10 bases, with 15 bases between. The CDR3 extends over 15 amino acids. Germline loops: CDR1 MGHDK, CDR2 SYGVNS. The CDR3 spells CASSEGIAGPSPLHF. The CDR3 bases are TGTGCCAGCAGTGAAGGAATAGCAGGGCCCTCACCCCTCCACTTT.

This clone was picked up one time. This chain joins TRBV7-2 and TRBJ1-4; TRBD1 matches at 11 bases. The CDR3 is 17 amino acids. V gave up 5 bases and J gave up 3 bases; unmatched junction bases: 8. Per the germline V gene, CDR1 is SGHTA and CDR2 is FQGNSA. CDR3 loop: CASSRDRGSRANEKLFF. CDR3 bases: TGTGCCAGCAGCCGGGACAGGGGGTCACGGGCTAATGAAAAACTGTTTTTT.

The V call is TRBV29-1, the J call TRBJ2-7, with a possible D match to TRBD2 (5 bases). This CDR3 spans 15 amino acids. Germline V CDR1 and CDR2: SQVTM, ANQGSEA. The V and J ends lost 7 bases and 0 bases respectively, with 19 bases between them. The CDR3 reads CSGVSETTSSYEQYF. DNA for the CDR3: TGCAGCGGGGTGAGCGAGACTACTAGCTCCTACGAGCAGTACTTC.

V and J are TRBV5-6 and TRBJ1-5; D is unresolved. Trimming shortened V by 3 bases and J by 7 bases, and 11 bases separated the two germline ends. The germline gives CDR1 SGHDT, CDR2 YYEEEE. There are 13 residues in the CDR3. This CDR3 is CASSSKGHQPQHF. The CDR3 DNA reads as TGTGCCAGCAGCTCCAAAGGGCACCAGCCCCAGCATTTT.

The CDR3 sequence: CASSPNRGQNIQYF. The CDR3 DNA is TGTGCCAGCAGCCCAAACAGGGGTCAAAACATTCAGTACTTC. V gene TRBV7-2 combines with J gene TRBJ2-4; the match to TRBD1 covers 7 bases. The ends lost 5 bases at V and 5 bases at J; junction bases unmatched: 6. From germline, CDR1 is SGHTA and CDR2 FQGNSA. CDR3 size: 14 residues.

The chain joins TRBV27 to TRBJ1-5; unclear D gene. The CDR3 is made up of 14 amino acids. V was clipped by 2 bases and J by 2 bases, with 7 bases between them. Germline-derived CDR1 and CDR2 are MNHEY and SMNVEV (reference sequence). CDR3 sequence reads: CASSLGGGNQPQHF. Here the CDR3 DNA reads TGTGCCAGCAGTTTAGGTGGGGGCAATCAGCCCCAGCATTTT.

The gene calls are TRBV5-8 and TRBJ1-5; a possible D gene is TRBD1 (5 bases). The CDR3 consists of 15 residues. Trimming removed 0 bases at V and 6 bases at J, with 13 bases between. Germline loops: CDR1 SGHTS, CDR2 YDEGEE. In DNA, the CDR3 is TGTGCCAGCAGCTTGGCCGAGTGGGGGGGTCAGCCCCAGCATTTT. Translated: CASSLAEWGGQPQHF.

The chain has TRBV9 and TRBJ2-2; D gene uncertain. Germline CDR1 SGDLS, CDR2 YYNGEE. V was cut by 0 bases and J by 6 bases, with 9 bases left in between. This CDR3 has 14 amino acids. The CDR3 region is CASSVGSRAGELFF. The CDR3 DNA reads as TGTGCCAGCAGCGTAGGTAGTCGGGCCGGGGAGCTGTTTTTT.

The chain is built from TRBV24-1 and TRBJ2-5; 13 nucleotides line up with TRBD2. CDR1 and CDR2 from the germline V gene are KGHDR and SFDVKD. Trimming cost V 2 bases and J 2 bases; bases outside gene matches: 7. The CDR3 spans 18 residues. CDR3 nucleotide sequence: TGTGCCACCAGTGATTCTGGACTAGCGGGAGTGGGGCAAGAGACCCAGTACTTC. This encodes CATSDSGLAGVGQETQYF.

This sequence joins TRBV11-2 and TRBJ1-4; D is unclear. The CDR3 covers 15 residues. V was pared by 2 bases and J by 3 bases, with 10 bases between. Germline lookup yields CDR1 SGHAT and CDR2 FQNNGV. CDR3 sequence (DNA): TGTGCCAGCAGCTTAAACCCAGGCCCTAATGAAAAACTGTTTTTT. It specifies CASSLNPGPNEKLFF.

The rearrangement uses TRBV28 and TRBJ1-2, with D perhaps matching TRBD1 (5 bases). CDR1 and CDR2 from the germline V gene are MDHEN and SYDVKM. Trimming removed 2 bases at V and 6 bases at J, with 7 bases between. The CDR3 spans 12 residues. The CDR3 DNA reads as TGTGCCAGCAGTTTACAGGGTCATGGCTACACCTTC. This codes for CASSLQGHGYTF.

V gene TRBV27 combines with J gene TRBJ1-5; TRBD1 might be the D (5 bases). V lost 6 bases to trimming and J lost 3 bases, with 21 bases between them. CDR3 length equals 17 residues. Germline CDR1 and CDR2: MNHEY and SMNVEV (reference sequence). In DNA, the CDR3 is TGTGCCAGCAGCCCAGGACATATCCTAGGCCTCAATCAGCCCCAGCATTTT. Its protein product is CASSPGHILGLNQPQHF.

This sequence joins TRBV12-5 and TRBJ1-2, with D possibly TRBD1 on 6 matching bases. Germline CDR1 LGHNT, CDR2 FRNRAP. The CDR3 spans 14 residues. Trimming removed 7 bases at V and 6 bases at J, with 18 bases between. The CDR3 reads CASALGGLRDGYTF. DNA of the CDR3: TGTGCTAGTGCCTTGGGGGGGCTAAGGGATGGCTACACCTTC.

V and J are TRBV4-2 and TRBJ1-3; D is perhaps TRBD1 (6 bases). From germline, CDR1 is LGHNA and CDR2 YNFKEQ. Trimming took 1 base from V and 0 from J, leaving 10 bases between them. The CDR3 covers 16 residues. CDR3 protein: CASSQVDRSSGNTIYF. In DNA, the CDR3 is TGTGCCAGCAGCCAAGTAGACAGGAGCTCTGGAAACACCATATATTTT.

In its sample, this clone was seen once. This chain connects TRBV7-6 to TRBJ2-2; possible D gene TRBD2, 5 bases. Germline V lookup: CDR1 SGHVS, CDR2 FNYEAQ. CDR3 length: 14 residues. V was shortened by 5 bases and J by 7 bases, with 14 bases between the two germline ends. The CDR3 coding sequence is TGTGCCAGCAGCCCGAAGTGGGAGAACGGGGAGCTGTTTTTT. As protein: CASSPKWENGELFF.

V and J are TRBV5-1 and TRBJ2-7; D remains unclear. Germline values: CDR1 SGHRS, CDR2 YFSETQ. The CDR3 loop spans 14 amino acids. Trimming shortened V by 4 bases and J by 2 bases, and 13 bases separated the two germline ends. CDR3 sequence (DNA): TGCGCCAGCAGCCCCGACTCCAACCCCTACGAGCAGTACTTC. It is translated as CASSPDSNPYEQYF.

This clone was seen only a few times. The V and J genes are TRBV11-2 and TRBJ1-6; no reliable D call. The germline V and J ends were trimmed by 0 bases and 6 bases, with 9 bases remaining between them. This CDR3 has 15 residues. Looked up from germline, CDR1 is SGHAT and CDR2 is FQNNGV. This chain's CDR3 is CASSLELGFNSPLHF. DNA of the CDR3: TGTGCCAGCAGCTTAGAGTTGGGTTTTAATTCACCCCTCCACTTT.

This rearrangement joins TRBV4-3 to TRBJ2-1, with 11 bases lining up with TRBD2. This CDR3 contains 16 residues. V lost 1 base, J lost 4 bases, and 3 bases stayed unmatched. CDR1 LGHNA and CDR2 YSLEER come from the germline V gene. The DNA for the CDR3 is TGCGCCAGCAGCCAAGTTACTAGCGGGAGATACAATGAGCAGTTCTTC. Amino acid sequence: CASSQVTSGRYNEQFF.